Each of the 14 T cell receptor beta chains below was sequenced from the same sample in a study of cytomegalovirus exposure and HLA in healthy donors. The PCR employed 60 Vbeta primers together with 13 Jbeta primers. Measured with immunoSEQ multiplex PCR; TCRdb has only the in-frame clones, and not every one. This table has some 170,000 clones, around 81% appearing once. Sequencing was done on a sample of PBMCs. The receptors shown here come from a woman aged 25 to 45 in good health and CMV-seronegative.

The V call is TRBV29-1, the J call TRBJ2-3; D gene ambiguous. This CDR3 has 11 residues. V shed 3 bases and J shed 6 bases, with 7 bases lying between them. The germline V gene has CDR1 SQVTM and CDR2 ANQGSEA. As DNA, the CDR3 is TGCAGCGTTGATGTGCGGGATACGCAGTATTTT. Amino acid sequence: CSVDVRDTQYF.

The chain carries TRBV9 and TRBJ1-4, with TRBD1 identical over 7 bases. The germline gives CDR1 SGDLS, CDR2 YYNGEE. The CDR3 is 14 amino acids. Losses at the gene ends were 0 bases for V and 4 bases for J; bases not matched to a gene: 0. Here the CDR3 DNA reads TGTGCCAGCAGCGTAGGACAGGGTAATGAAAAACTGTTTTTT. Protein product: CASSVGQGNEKLFF.

The rearrangement links TRBV6-1 to TRBJ2-3, with D tentatively TRBD1 (5 bases). V lost 7 bases, J lost 0 bases, and 11 bases lay in between. CDR1 is MNHNS, CDR2 SASEGT, per germline. CDR3 length: 14 residues. Here the CDR3 reads CASTIDSSTDTQYF. Written as DNA, the CDR3 is TGTGCCAGCACAATCGACAGTAGCACAGATACGCAGTATTTT.

The chain is built from TRBV7-2 and TRBJ1-5; 9 nucleotides line up with TRBD1. CDR3 length: 16 amino acids. The J segment lost 3 bases and the V segment lost 0 bases, leaving 3 bases of the junction unmatched. Per germline, CDR1 SGHTA and CDR2 FQGNSA. The CDR3 loop reads CASSLAGTGNNQPQHF. The CDR3 bases are TGTGCCAGCAGCTTAGCCGGGACAGGGAACAATCAGCCCCAGCATTTT. Complete variable domain (other parts from reference TRBV7-2 and TRBJ1-5): GAGVSQSPSNKVTEKGKDVELRCDPISGHTALYWYRQSLGQGLEFLIYFQGNSAPDKSGLPSDRFSAERTGGSVSTLTIQRTQQEDSAVYLCASSLAGTGNNQPQHFGDGTRLSIL.

The genes are TRBV29-1 and TRBJ1-2; 7 nucleotides agree with TRBD1. With 7 bases clipped from V and 3 bases from J, the junction kept 2 bases outside the gene matches. The CDR3 is 11 residues long. Germline lookup yields CDR1 SQVTM and CDR2 ANQGSEA. In DNA form, the CDR3 reads TGCAGCGGGGGGACAGACTATGGCTACACCTTC. It encodes CSGGTDYGYTF.

Concerning this clone itself: An end of the junction does not agree with germline; a read error may underlie this. V usage is TRBV7-9 and J usage is TRBJ1-2; D perhaps matches TRBD1 (6 bases). CDR1 is SEHNR and CDR2 is FQNEAQ in the germline V gene (reference sequence). This CDR3 spans 15 amino acids. CDR3 amino acids: CSSSLADRPNYGYTF. In DNA form, the CDR3 reads TGTTCCAGCAGCTTAGCAGACAGGCCCAACTATGGCTACACCTTC.

V and J are TRBV7-9 and TRBJ1-3; 7 bases align to TRBD1. Looked up from germline, CDR1 is SEHNR and CDR2 is FQNEAQ (reference sequence). This CDR3 region has 16 residues. J lost 0 bases, V lost 6 bases, and 8 bases had no gene match. Here the CDR3 reads CASSFRWDSSGNTIYF. In DNA, the CDR3 is TGTGCCAGCAGTTTCCGCTGGGACAGCTCTGGAAACACCATATATTTT.

The chain combines TRBV5-1 with TRBJ2-2; TRBD1 might be the D (6 bases). This CDR3 region has 13 residues. The V gene's germline CDR1 is SGHRS and CDR2 YFSETQ. Deletions cut 0 bases from V and 6 bases from J, with 6 bases between. The CDR3 region is CASSLGQAGELFF. CDR3 DNA: TGCGCCAGCAGCTTGGGACAGGCCGGGGAGCTGTTTTTT.

The chain carries TRBV7-2 and TRBJ2-1; D remains unclear. Germline V gene lookup returns CDR1 SGHTA and CDR2 FQGNSA. The CDR3 contains 12 residues. With 5 bases removed from V and 8 bases from J, the gap between germline ends came to 10 bases. In DNA, the CDR3 is TGTGCCAGCAGCCAATACCTAGATGAGCAGTTCTTC. Protein: CASSQYLDEQFF.

The chain has TRBV18 and TRBJ2-7; D might be TRBD2 (5 bases). Germline V gene sequence: CDR1 KGHSH, CDR2 LQKENI. V was cut by 2 bases and J by 5 bases, with 19 bases left in between. There are 16 residues in the CDR3. Here the CDR3 reads CASSPTGWGQQHEQYF. The DNA of the CDR3 is TGTGCCAGCTCACCAACGGGATGGGGTCAGCAACACGAGCAGTACTTC.

This chain links TRBV7-8 with TRBJ2-2; 12 bases fit TRBD1. Trimming removed 5 bases from V and 4 bases from J; junction bases left unmatched: 8. Per germline, CDR1 SGHVS and CDR2 FQNEAQ. This CDR3 is built from 17 residues. For the CDR3, the DNA is TGTGCCAGCAGCAGTAAGGGACAGGGGGCGGGCACCGGGGAGCTGTTTTTT. Translated: CASSSKGQGAGTGELFF.

The chain combines TRBV4-3 with TRBJ1-5; D possibly corresponds to TRBD1 (6 bases). This CDR3 contains 18 residues. Germline-derived CDR1 and CDR2 are LGHNA and YSLEER. The germline V and J ends were trimmed by 0 bases and 0 bases, with 15 bases remaining between them. The CDR3 sequence is CASSQDLVQGYSNQPQHF. CDR3 DNA: TGCGCCAGCAGCCAAGATCTGGTTCAGGGGTATAGCAATCAGCCCCAGCATTTT.

This clone showed up just a few times. The V call is TRBV4-3, the J call TRBJ2-7; D gene unclear. The CDR3 extends over 13 amino acids. V lost 0 bases to trimming and J lost 6 bases, with 9 bases between them. Germline values: CDR1 LGHNA, CDR2 YSLEER. CDR3 in DNA: TGCGCCAGCAGCCAAGAATACGCAGGCGAGCAGTACTTC. Residues: CASSQEYAGEQYF.

This clone was detected only once. The V and J genes are TRBV28 and TRBJ1-2, with D possibly TRBD1 on 5 matching bases. Germline V gene sequence: CDR1 MDHEN, CDR2 SYDVKM. The CDR3 covers 15 residues. V was cut by 6 bases and J by 2 bases, with 16 bases left in between. The CDR3 spells CASRERGAGNYGYTF. The CDR3 DNA reads TGTGCCAGCAGGGAAAGGGGCGCCGGGAACTATGGCTACACCTTC.